A selection of T cell receptor beta chains follows, all from one sample in a study of shared T cell receptors in the human thymus. Measured with immunoSEQ multiplex PCR; TCRdb has only the in-frame clones, and not every one. The sample carries under 850,000 clones, roughly 90% recorded once. The sample was also reused in another study, on human thymus T cells.

Sequencing input: thymocytes. These receptors were taken from a boy in the first two years of life with a congenital heart defect. Each CDR3 is given without its conserved first and last residue. The order of the fields is V gene, CDR3 length, D gene, CDR3 protein. D genes are given only for firm matches.

v_gene: TRBV10-3
len: 12
d_gene: TRBD2
CDR3aa: AISAEREADTQY

v_gene: TRBV29-1
len: 15
d_gene: TRBD1
CDR3aa: SVEPGTRDRVLYEQY

v_gene: TRBV6-4
len: 11
d_gene: TRBD1
CDR3aa: ASSQRGQGGYT

v_gene: TRBV5-1
len: 12
d_gene: -
CDR3aa: ASSLDRDQETQY

v_gene: TRBV27
len: 13
d_gene: TRBD2
CDR3aa: ASSFSSGSSYEQY

v_gene: TRBV18
len: 18
d_gene: -
CDR3aa: ASSPPGGARTQSGANVLT

v_gene: TRBV4-3
len: 12
d_gene: -
CDR3aa: ASSQRRENTEAF

v_gene: TRBV11-2
len: 11
d_gene: TRBD1
CDR3aa: ASRPTGGSEQY

v_gene: TRBV4-1
len: 11
d_gene: -
CDR3aa: ASSQDLSHEQY

v_gene: TRBV4-3
len: 15
d_gene: -
CDR3aa: ASSPSLAGMGTDTQY

v_gene: TRBV28
len: 14
d_gene: -
CDR3aa: ASSHIPRQGLYGYT

v_gene: TRBV21-1
len: 12
d_gene: -
CDR3aa: ASSNRDRDTEAF

v_gene: TRBV23-1
len: 13
d_gene: -
CDR3aa: ASSRRQPNTGELF

v_gene: TRBV6-5
len: 11
d_gene: TRBD1
CDR3aa: ASRYRGPNEQF

v_gene: TRBV5-1
len: 16
d_gene: TRBD2
CDR3aa: ASTSAVAGGPLLDTQY

v_gene: TRBV30
len: 13
d_gene: TRBD1
CDR3aa: AWSVPGQAPYEQY

v_gene: TRBV14
len: 20
d_gene: TRBD2
CDR3aa: ASSQDLLRGAEREGITDTQY

v_gene: TRBV27
len: 13
d_gene: TRBD1
CDR3aa: ASSLDRETRQPQH

v_gene: TRBV7-6
len: 14
d_gene: -
CDR3aa: ASSHFRAAMNTEAF

v_gene: TRBV27
len: 13
d_gene: TRBD1
CDR3aa: ASSFDRGNTGELF